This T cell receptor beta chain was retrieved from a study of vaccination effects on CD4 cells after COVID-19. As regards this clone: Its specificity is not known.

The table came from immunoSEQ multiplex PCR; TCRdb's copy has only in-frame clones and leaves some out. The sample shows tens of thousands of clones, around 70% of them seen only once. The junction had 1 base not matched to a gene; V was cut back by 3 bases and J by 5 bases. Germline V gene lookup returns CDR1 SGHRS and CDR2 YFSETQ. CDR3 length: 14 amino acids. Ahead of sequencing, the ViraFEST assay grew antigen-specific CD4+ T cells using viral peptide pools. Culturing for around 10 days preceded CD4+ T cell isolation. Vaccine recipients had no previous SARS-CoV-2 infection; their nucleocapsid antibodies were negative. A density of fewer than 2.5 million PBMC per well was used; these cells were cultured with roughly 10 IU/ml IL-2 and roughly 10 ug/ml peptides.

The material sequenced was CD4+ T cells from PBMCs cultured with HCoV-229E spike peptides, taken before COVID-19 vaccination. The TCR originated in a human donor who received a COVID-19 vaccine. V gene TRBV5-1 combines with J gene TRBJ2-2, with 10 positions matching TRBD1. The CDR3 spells CASSSGQGTGELFF. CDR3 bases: TGCGCCAGCAGCTCGGGACAGGGGACCGGGGAGCTGTTTTTT.